The 28 T cell receptor beta chains below all came from one sample that was sequenced in a study of spatial heterogeneity in lung cancer. TCRdb independently ran MiXCR on the 5' RACE reads; one entry per CDR3 protein. The profile shows nearly 95,000 distinct CDR3 sequences, 15% to 20% of them singletons. This sample's time point: blood at routine non-recurrence follow-up after resection. The source material was PBMCs, sampled at follow-up. The receptor source for this set is a male donor with early-stage non-small cell lung cancer.

J is TRBJ1-2 and V is TRBV12-5, with 8 nucleotides matching TRBD1. Germline lookup yields CDR1 LGHNT and CDR2 FRNRAP. The CDR3 has 13 residues. V lost 1 base to trimming and J lost 7 bases; unmatched junction nucleotides: 2. Written as DNA, the CDR3 is TGTGCTAGTGGTTTGGCCGGACAGGGTGGCTACACCTTC. Protein sequence: CASGLAGQGGYTF.

This clonotype was observed a few times. The rearrangement joins TRBV15 to TRBJ2-5; D is unresolved. CDR1 and CDR2 from the germline V gene are LNHNV and YYDKDF (reference sequence). This CDR3 region has 15 residues. The V end lost 4 bases, the J end lost 5 bases, and 17 bases lay between the germline ends. DNA for the CDR3: TGTGCCACCAGCACACTGGGAATACGGACGGAGACCCAGTACTTC. Translation gives CATSTLGIRTETQYF. The complete variable domain, with remaining parts taken from reference TRBV15 and TRBJ2-5, reads DAMVIQNPRYQVTQFGKPVTLSCSQTLNHNVMYWYQQKSSQAPKLLFHYYDKDFNNEADTPDNFQSRRPNTSFCFLDIRSPGLGDTAMYLCATSTLGIRTETQYFGPGTRLLVL.

The DNA for the CDR3 is TGTGCCAGCAGGATGAGGACAGGGTCGGCCGGGGAGCTGTTTTTT. It codes for CASRMRTGSAGELFF. This rearrangement joins TRBV6-6 to TRBJ2-2; 8 bases align to TRBD1. Trimming removed 6 bases from V and 6 bases from J; junction bases left unmatched: 9. CDR3 length: 15 residues. The germline V gene has CDR1 MNHNY and CDR2 SVGAGI (reference sequence).

This clonotype was counted ten times or more. V gene TRBV11-1 combines with J gene TRBJ2-7; D might be TRBD2 (5 bases). V gave up 7 bases and J gave up 4 bases, with 17 bases separating them. This CDR3 spans 14 amino acids. Looked up from germline, CDR1 is SGHAT and CDR2 is FQDESV (reference sequence). CDR3 coding DNA: TGTGCCAGCACCCTCGGACCAGGAGGATACGAGCAGTACTTC. Protein product: CASTLGPGGYEQYF.

This chain connects TRBV29-1 to TRBJ1-4; 7 bases fit TRBD1. The CDR3 consists of 13 residues. Germline V lookup: CDR1 SQVTM, CDR2 ANQGSEA. V was pared by 8 bases and J by 8 bases, with 11 bases of the junction left unmatched. CDR3 region: CSTARTGQEKLFF. CDR3 DNA sequence: TGCAGCACCGCAAGGACAGGACAGGAAAAACTGTTTTTT.

The chain recombines TRBV6-5 with TRBJ2-1, with 11 bases fitting TRBD2. Germline-derived CDR1 and CDR2 are MNHEY and SVGAGI. The CDR3 is 15 residues long. With V trimmed by 6 bases and J by 3 bases, 4 bases remained unmatched. The CDR3 loop reads CASRTLAGGYNEQFF. CDR3 coding DNA: TGTGCCAGCAGAACCCTAGCGGGAGGCTACAATGAGCAGTTCTTC.

This clonotype showed up just a few times. The V call is TRBV7-7, the J call TRBJ2-3; no clear D. Germline V gene lookup returns CDR1 SSHAT and CDR2 FNYEAQ (reference sequence). This CDR3 spans 14 amino acids. Trimming took off 1 base at V and 3 bases at J, with 8 bases between the two ends. The CDR3 DNA is TGTGCCAGCAGCTTAGATCCTGAAACAGATACGCAGTATTTT. Its translation is CASSLDPETDTQYF.

A note on this clonotype: A much larger clone is a single base away; this may be a read error. V and J are TRBV20-1 and TRBJ2-3, with D tentatively TRBD2 (6 bases). The CDR3 runs 14 residues. In germline, CDR1 is DFQATT, CDR2 SNEGSKA (reference sequence). CDR3 DNA: TGCAGTGCTACCTCGGGACTGCTCACAGGTACGCAGTATTTT. Its protein is CSATSGLLTGTQYF.

In the case of this clonotype: The final CDR3 position lacks the conserved phenylalanine or tryptophan, pointing to a likely read error. The chain joins TRBV19 to TRBJ2-3; D assignment may be TRBD1 or TRBD2 (6 bases each). Germline V gives CDR1 LNHDA, CDR2 SQIVND (reference sequence). V lost 7 bases to trimming and J lost 6 bases, with 14 bases between them. This CDR3 has 13 residues. Here the CDR3 reads CASTEGGRDTQYY. CDR3 coding DNA: TGTGCCAGTACTGAGGGGGGCCGGGATACGCAGTATTAT.

This clonotype was seen many times. V usage is TRBV4-1 and J usage is TRBJ1-4; D is perhaps TRBD1 (5 bases). The CDR3 runs 14 residues. Trimming left V 4 bases short and J 1 base short, with 7 bases between. CDR1 is MGHRA, CDR2 YSYEKL, per germline. The CDR3 reads CASSRRETNEKLFF. CDR3 DNA: TGCGCCAGCAGCCGCAGGGAAACTAATGAAAAACTGTTTTTT.

V and J are TRBV10-2 and TRBJ1-1, with TRBD1 identical over 8 bases. CDR1 is WSHSY and CDR2 is SAAADI in the germline V gene. The CDR3 is 15 residues long. The junction had 7 bases not matched to a gene; V was cut back by 6 bases and J by 1 base. The CDR3 nucleotides are TGCGCCAGCAGGGACAGGGCTGGGACGAACACTGAAGCTTTCTTT. It is translated as CASRDRAGTNTEAFF.

J is TRBJ1-5 and V is TRBV27; D remains ambiguous. The V end lost 1 base, the J end lost 5 bases, and 12 bases lay between the germline ends. This CDR3 region has 15 residues. Germline V CDR1 and CDR2: MNHEY, SMNVEV (reference sequence). This CDR3 is CASSLWGGRDQPQHF. In DNA, the CDR3 is TGTGCCAGCAGTTTATGGGGTGGACGTGATCAGCCCCAGCATTTT.

This clonotype has at least ten counts. The CDR3 here is CASSEEGGKTYEQYF. In DNA form, the CDR3 reads TGTGCCAGCAGTGAAGAGGGAGGAAAAACCTACGAGCAGTACTTC. The chain uses TRBV2 and TRBJ2-7, with TRBD2 as a possible D gene (6 bases). Trimming took 1 base from V and 2 from J, leaving 12 bases between them. The CDR3 runs 15 residues. Germline V gene data show CDR1 as SNHLY and CDR2 as FYNNEI.

This sequence joins TRBV15 and TRBJ1-5; no clear D. The CDR3 is 14 residues long. V lost 6 bases and J 2 bases, leaving 11 bases between the germline ends. The germline gives CDR1 LNHNV, CDR2 YYDKDF (reference sequence). CDR3 residues: CATREGSGNQPQHF. CDR3 bases: TGTGCCACCAGAGAGGGTAGTGGCAATCAGCCCCAGCATTTT.

V gene TRBV29-1 combines with J gene TRBJ2-1; D gene uncertain. The V gene's germline CDR1 is SQVTM and CDR2 ANQGSEA. This CDR3 region has 14 residues. Trimming left V 4 bases short and J 0 bases short, with 10 bases between. The CDR3 spells CSVGVLFSYNEQFF. As DNA, the CDR3 is TGCAGCGTTGGGGTCCTGTTCTCCTACAATGAGCAGTTCTTC.

The genes are TRBV4-1 and TRBJ1-1; 7 nucleotides line up with TRBD1. The ends lost 3 bases at V and 3 bases at J; junction bases unmatched: 4. Germline V gives CDR1 MGHRA, CDR2 YSYEKL. The CDR3 loop spans 14 amino acids. The CDR3 DNA reads TGCGCCAGCAGCCAGACAGGGTCCTACACTGAAGCTTTCTTT. This gives the protein CASSQTGSYTEAFF.

This clonotype was seen many times. The gene calls are TRBV10-1 and TRBJ2-7; D not resolved. Trimming stripped 4 bases from V and 0 bases from J, with 4 bases between. This CDR3 has 12 amino acids. Germline loops: CDR1 WNHNN, CDR2 SYGVQD (reference sequence). The CDR3 nucleotides read TGCGCCAGCAGTGGAAGCTCCTACGAGCAGTACTTC. Translating it yields CASSGSSYEQYF.

The chain uses TRBV6-2 or TRBV6-3 and TRBJ2-1; 9 bases line up with TRBD2. The CDR3 is 17 amino acids. With 6 bases clipped from V and 3 bases from J, the junction kept 12 bases outside the gene matches. Germline V gene lookup returns CDR1 MNHEY and CDR2 SVGEGT. In DNA, the CDR3 is TGTGCCAGCAGGCAAGTAGCGGGAGAGCTACGCTACAATGAGCAGTTCTTC. Translating it yields CASRQVAGELRYNEQFF.

This clonotype was seen more than once but under ten times. The V gene is TRBV7-2, the J gene TRBJ2-5, with 8 nucleotides matching TRBD2. The CDR3 contains 15 residues. The germline V gene encodes CDR1 SGHTA and CDR2 FQGNSA. The V and J ends lost 0 bases and 2 bases, in that order; junction bases with no gene match: 2. The CDR3, as DNA: TGTGCCAGCAGCTTAGCGCCTAGCGGGCAAGAGACCCAGTACTTC. Its translation: CASSLAPSGQETQYF.

V usage is TRBV20-1 and J usage is TRBJ2-7; possible D gene TRBD1, 5 bases. CDR3 length: 14 residues. Trimming removed 0 bases from V and 1 base from J, with 10 bases in between. Germline V gene lookup returns CDR1 DFQATT and CDR2 SNEGSKA (reference sequence). The CDR3 here is CSARDADISYEQYF. The CDR3 nucleotides are TGCAGTGCTAGAGACGCGGACATATCCTACGAGCAGTACTTC.

This chain joins TRBV3-1 and TRBJ1-1, with D maybe TRBD1 (5 bases). V was clipped by 4 bases and J by 0 bases, with 12 bases between them. Per the germline V gene, CDR1 is LGHDT and CDR2 is YNNKEL (reference sequence). The CDR3 length is 15 residues. Here the CDR3 reads CASSPKGRMNTEAFF. CDR3 in DNA: TGTGCCAGCAGCCCCAAGGGACGGATGAACACTGAAGCTTTCTTT.

A few counts support this clonotype. The V gene is TRBV20-1, the J gene TRBJ2-5; 7 bases agree with TRBD2. The ends lost 3 bases at V and 4 bases at J; junction bases unmatched: 8. Germline lookup yields CDR1 DFQATT and CDR2 SNEGSKA (reference sequence). The CDR3 is 14 amino acids. In DNA, the CDR3 is TGCAGTGCTAGGCCCGGGGAGGGTTTAGAGACCCAGTACTTC. It is translated as CSARPGEGLETQYF.

The V call is TRBV20-1, the J call TRBJ2-3; D perhaps matches TRBD1 (5 bases). Germline CDR1 and CDR2: DFQATT and SNEGSKA (reference sequence). CDR3 length: 16 amino acids. Trimming stripped 4 bases from V and 3 bases from J, with 20 bases between. CDR3 in DNA: TGCAGTGCTACGGTCCTACCCCGGGCAGGGACAGATACGCAGTATTTT. The encoded protein is CSATVLPRAGTDTQYF.

This clonotype turned up a few times. The gene calls are TRBV20-1 and TRBJ1-1, with a weak D call TRBD1 (5 bases). CDR1 DFQATT and CDR2 SNEGSKA come from the germline V gene (reference sequence). This CDR3 is built from 15 residues. Trimming cost V 1 base and J 1 base, with 13 bases left between them. CDR3 protein: CSARVVRGTNTEAFF. The CDR3 DNA reads TGCAGTGCTAGAGTAGTGAGGGGAACGAACACTGAAGCTTTCTTT.

This clonotype was found a few times. The genes are TRBV20-1 and TRBJ1-1; D uncertain. The CDR3 runs 13 residues. The germline V gene has CDR1 DFQATT and CDR2 SNEGSKA (reference sequence). Trimming shortened V by 6 bases and J by 0 bases, and 11 bases separated the two germline ends. The CDR3 region is CSAPLTLNTEAFF. The CDR3 DNA sequence: TGCAGTGCCCCGCTCACATTGAACACTGAAGCTTTCTTT.

This clonotype was seen ten or more times. The chain recombines TRBV14 with TRBJ1-1; D is undetermined. The CDR3 totals 14 residues. The germline V gene encodes CDR1 SGHDN and CDR2 FVKESK. V dropped 0 bases and J dropped 2 bases, with 7 bases sitting between them. The DNA for the CDR3 is TGTGCCAGCAGCCAAGATTTGGTCAACACTGAAGCTTTCTTT. This sequence encodes CASSQDLVNTEAFF.

A few counts support this clonotype. This chain connects TRBV2 to TRBJ2-3; 9 bases fit TRBD2. The CDR3 loop spans 18 amino acids. CDR1 and CDR2 (germline): SNHLY, FYNNEI. The J segment lost 2 bases and the V segment lost 6 bases, leaving 15 bases of the junction unmatched. The CDR3 region is CASREGLTSGGFTDTQYF. The CDR3, as DNA: TGTGCCAGCAGGGAGGGTCTGACCAGCGGGGGGTTCACAGATACGCAGTATTTT.

V is TRBV6-5 and J is TRBJ1-5; D is possibly TRBD1 (5 bases). The germline CDR1 and CDR2 sequences are MNHEY and SVGAGI. This CDR3 has 13 amino acids. V was clipped by 8 bases and J by 7 bases, with 15 bases between them. The CDR3 DNA reads as TGTGCCAGCGCGGAGGGGCTTCGCCAGCCCCAGCATTTT. The encoded protein is CASAEGLRQPQHF.